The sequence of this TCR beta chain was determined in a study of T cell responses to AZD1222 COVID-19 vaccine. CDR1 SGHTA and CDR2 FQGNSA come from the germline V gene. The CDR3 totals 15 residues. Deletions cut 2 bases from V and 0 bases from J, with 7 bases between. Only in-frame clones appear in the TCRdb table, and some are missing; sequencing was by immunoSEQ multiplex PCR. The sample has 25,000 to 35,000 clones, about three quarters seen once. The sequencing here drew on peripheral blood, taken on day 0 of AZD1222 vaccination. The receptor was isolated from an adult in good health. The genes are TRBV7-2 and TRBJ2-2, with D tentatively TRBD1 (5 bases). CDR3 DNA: TGTGCCAGCAGCTTACAGGGTTCGAACACCGGGGAGCTGTTTTTT. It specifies CASSLQGSNTGELFF.